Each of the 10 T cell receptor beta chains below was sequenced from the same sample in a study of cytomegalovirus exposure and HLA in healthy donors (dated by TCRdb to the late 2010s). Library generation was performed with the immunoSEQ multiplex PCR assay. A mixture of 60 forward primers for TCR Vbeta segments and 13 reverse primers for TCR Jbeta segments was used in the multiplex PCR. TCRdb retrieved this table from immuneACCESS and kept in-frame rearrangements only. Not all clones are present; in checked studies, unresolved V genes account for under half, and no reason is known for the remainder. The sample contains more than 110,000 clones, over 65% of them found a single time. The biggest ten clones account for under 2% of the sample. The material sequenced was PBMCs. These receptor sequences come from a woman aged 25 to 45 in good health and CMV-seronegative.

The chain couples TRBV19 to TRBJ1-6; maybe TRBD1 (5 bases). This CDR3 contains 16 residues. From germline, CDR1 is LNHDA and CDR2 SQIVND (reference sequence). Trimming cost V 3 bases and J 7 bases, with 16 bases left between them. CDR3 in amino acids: CASSITRTGANSPLHF. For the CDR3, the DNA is TGTGCCAGTAGTATCACCCGTACAGGTGCGAATTCACCCCTCCACTTT.

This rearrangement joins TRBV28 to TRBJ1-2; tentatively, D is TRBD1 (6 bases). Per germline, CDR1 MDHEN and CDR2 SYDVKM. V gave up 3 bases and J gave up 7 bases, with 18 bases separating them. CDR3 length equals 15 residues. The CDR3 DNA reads TGTGCCAGCAGTTTGAGGTCAGGGGAAGGGGGTGGCTACACCTTC. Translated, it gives CASSLRSGEGGGYTF.

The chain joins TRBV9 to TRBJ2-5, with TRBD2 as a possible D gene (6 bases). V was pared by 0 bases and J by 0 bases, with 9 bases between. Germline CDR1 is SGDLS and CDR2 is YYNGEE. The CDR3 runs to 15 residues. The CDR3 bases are TGTGCCAGCAGCGTAGCGGAGGGGTACCAAGAGACCCAGTACTTC. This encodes CASSVAEGYQETQYF.

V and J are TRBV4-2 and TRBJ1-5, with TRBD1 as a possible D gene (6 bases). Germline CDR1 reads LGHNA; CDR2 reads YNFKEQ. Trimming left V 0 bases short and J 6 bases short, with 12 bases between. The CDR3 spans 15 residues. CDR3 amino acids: CASSQDFGGPQPQHF. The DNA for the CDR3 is TGTGCCAGCAGCCAAGATTTCGGGGGGCCTCAGCCCCAGCATTTT.

The CDR3 sequence is CASSRLGRNTEAFF. In DNA form, the CDR3 reads TGTGCCAGCAGTCGACTAGGGAGGAACACTGAAGCTTTCTTT. The rearrangement uses TRBV28 and TRBJ1-1; no clear D. Germline CDR1 and CDR2: MDHEN and SYDVKM. V gave up 5 bases and J gave up 1 base, with 11 bases separating them. This CDR3 has 14 amino acids.

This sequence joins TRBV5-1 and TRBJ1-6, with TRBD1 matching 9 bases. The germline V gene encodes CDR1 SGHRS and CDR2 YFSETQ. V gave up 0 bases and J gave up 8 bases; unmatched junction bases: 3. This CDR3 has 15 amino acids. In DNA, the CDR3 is TGCGCCAGCAGCTTGGGGGACAGGGAGGATTCACCCCTCCACTTT. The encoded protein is CASSLGDREDSPLHF.

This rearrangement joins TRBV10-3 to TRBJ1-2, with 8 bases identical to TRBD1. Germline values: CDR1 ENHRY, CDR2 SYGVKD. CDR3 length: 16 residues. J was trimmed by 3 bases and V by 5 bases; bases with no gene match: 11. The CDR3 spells CAISLSGQGLDYGYTF. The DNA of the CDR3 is TGTGCCATCAGTTTATCCGGACAGGGTCTAGACTATGGCTACACCTTC.

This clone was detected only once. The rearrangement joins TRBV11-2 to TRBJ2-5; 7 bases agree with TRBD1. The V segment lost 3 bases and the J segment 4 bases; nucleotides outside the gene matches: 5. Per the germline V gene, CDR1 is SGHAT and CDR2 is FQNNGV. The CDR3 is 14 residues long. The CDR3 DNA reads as TGTGCCAGCAGCTTTGGACAGGTTGTAGAGACCCAGTACTTC. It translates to CASSFGQVVETQYF.

CDR3 region: CASRETVFLYEQYV. CDR3 nucleotides: TGTGCCAGCAGAGAGACAGTTTTCCTCTACGAGCAGTACGTC. This chain links TRBV6-1 with TRBJ2-7; maybe TRBD1 (5 bases). This CDR3 is built from 14 residues. V lost 6 bases to trimming and J lost 3 bases, with 15 bases between them. Germline V gene sequence: CDR1 MNHNS, CDR2 SASEGT.

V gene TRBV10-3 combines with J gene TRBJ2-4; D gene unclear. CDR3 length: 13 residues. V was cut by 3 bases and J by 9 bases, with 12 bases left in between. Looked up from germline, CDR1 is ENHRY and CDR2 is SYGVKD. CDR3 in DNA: TGTGCCATCAGTGATTCAATCGTCGGCATTCAGTACTTC. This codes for CAISDSIVGIQYF.